The 22 T cell receptor beta chains presented below share a single source sample, sequenced in a study of T-cell reconstitution after alpha-beta-depleted transplantation in children. Preparing the TCRbeta library involved the use of unique molecular identifiers. Via MiXCR, TCRdb re-called the PCR reads, giving one row per CDR3 protein. The table has about 200,000 distinct CDR3 sequences, approximately 19% seen once. This specimen consisted of PBMCs, mostly from graft donor cells, obtained 360 days after TCRalphabeta/CD19-depleted stem cell transplant. Source of these receptors: a male patient between 2 and 15 years old who had a stem cell transplant for acute lymphoblastic leukemia, so the T cells may come from the graft donor.

The chain links TRBV12-3 or TRBV12-4 to TRBJ2-2; the D gene is possibly TRBD2 (7 bases). The ends were cut back, 3 bases at V and 6 bases at J, with 17 bases in the middle. CDR3 length equals 16 residues. CDR3: CASSFGGGGGPGELFF. The DNA for the CDR3 is TGTGCCAGCAGTTTTGGGGGGGGCGGGGGACCCGGGGAGCTGTTTTTT.

The chain couples TRBV7-2 to TRBJ2-3; D possibly uses TRBD1 or TRBD2 (6 bases each). There are 15 residues in the CDR3. Germline V gives CDR1 SGHTA, CDR2 FQGNSA. V gave up 3 bases and J gave up 1 base, with 11 bases separating them. The CDR3 loop is CASSLTGAGTDTQYF. For the CDR3, the DNA is TGTGCCAGCAGCTTGACGGGGGCCGGCACAGATACGCAGTATTTT.

This clonotype was detected only a few times. This chain joins TRBV29-1 and TRBJ2-4; tentatively, D is TRBD1 or TRBD2 (5 bases each). V shed 5 bases and J shed 2 bases, with 16 bases lying between them. The CDR3 is 15 amino acids. CDR1 SQVTM and CDR2 ANQGSEA come from the germline V gene. The CDR3 loop is CSVYGTMVSKNIQYF. DNA of the CDR3: TGCAGCGTTTACGGGACGATGGTGTCCAAAAACATTCAGTACTTC. Using reference TRBV29-1 and TRBJ2-4 for the parts outside the CDR3, the full variable domain is SAVISQKPSRDICQRGTSLTIQCQVDSQVTMMFWYRQQPGQSLTLIATANQGSEATYESGFVIDKFPISRPNLTFSTLTVSNMSPEDSSIYLCSVYGTMVSKNIQYFGAGTRLSVL.

This clonotype has just a few counts. V gene TRBV20-1 combines with J gene TRBJ1-2; 8 bases are shared with TRBD1. J was trimmed by 8 bases and V by 5 bases; bases with no gene match: 10. This CDR3 has 13 amino acids. Germline assignment: CDR1 DFQATT and CDR2 SNEGSKA (reference sequence). CDR3 sequence: CSAPRTGLIGYTF. CDR3 in DNA: TGCAGTGCTCCGAGGACAGGGTTGATCGGCTACACCTTC.

The CDR3 loop is CSAAARTNEKLFF. CDR3 DNA sequence: TGCAGCGCGGCCGCGAGGACTAATGAAAAACTGTTTTTT. The genes are TRBV29-1 and TRBJ1-4; D remains unclear. There are 13 residues in the CDR3. V was shortened by 7 bases and J by 2 bases, with 11 bases between the two germline ends. The germline CDR1 and CDR2 sequences are SQVTM and ANQGSEA.

Only a few counts were recorded for this clonotype. This chain joins TRBV28 and TRBJ2-2, with TRBD2 matching 9 bases. Unmatched junction bases numbered 9, after V lost 6 bases and J lost 4 bases. Germline V gene data show CDR1 as MDHEN and CDR2 as SYDVKM. The CDR3 sequence is 16 residues long. CDR3 sequence: CASSPGGRDGTGELFF. Written as DNA, the CDR3 is TGTGCCAGCAGCCCGGGCGGGAGGGATGGCACCGGGGAGCTGTTTTTT.

In this sample, this clonotype turned up a few times. This chain joins TRBV3-1 and TRBJ2-1; 8 bases line up with TRBD1. CDR1 is LGHDT, CDR2 YNNKEL, per germline (reference sequence). With V trimmed by 3 bases and J by 6 bases, 13 bases remained unmatched. The CDR3 is made up of 17 amino acids. The chain's CDR3 is CASSHDRQGNTGNEQFF. The CDR3 bases are TGTGCCAGCAGCCACGACAGACAGGGGAACACAGGCAATGAGCAGTTCTTC.

This clonotype turned up a few times. The V and J genes are TRBV20-1 and TRBJ1-2; a possible D gene is TRBD1 (5 bases). Trimming pared 5 bases from V and 3 bases from J, leaving 16 bases between. This CDR3 has 14 amino acids. Germline assignment: CDR1 DFQATT and CDR2 SNEGSKA (reference sequence). CDR3 nucleotide sequence: TGCAGTGCTCACCAGGGCAGGAAAGACTATGGCTACACCTTC. Its translation is CSAHQGRKDYGYTF.

The chain carries TRBV10-3 and TRBJ1-5; no clear D gene. V gave up 0 bases and J gave up 4 bases, with 16 bases separating them. The CDR3 has 17 amino acids. Germline-derived CDR1 and CDR2 are ENHRY and SYGVKD. CDR3 region: CAISESKLGQQNQPQHF. The CDR3 DNA reads TGTGCCATCAGTGAGTCTAAACTTGGGCAGCAGAATCAGCCCCAGCATTTT.

This clonotype was found a few times. This chain uses TRBV3-1 with TRBJ1-5; tentative D call: TRBD1 (5 bases). Looked up from germline, CDR1 is LGHDT and CDR2 is YNNKEL (reference sequence). V lost 0 bases, J lost 2 bases, and 8 bases lay in between. This CDR3 has 15 amino acids. The CDR3 sequence: CASSQDLTGNQPQHF. The CDR3 DNA follows: TGTGCCAGCAGCCAAGATCTGACAGGCAATCAGCCCCAGCATTTT.

In this sample, this clonotype turned up a few times. V is TRBV5-7 and J is TRBJ2-7; D unclear. TRBV5-7 counts as an open reading frame of uncertain function. This CDR3 has 13 residues. V was trimmed by 0 bases and J by 4 bases, leaving 8 bases between them. The CDR3 reads CASSLVKRYEQYF. The CDR3 DNA reads as TGTGCCAGCAGCTTGGTGAAGCGATACGAGCAGTACTTC.

V gene TRBV7-2 combines with J gene TRBJ2-7; D might be TRBD1 (5 bases). Trimming stripped 1 base from V and 2 bases from J, with 9 bases between. CDR3 length: 14 amino acids. Germline CDR1 and CDR2: SGHTA and FQGNSA. In nucleotides, the CDR3 is TGTGCCAGCAGCTTAGATGCAGGGACCTACGAGCAGTACTTC. Translating gives CASSLDAGTYEQYF.

V gene TRBV6-1 combines with J gene TRBJ1-2, with 8 nucleotides matching TRBD1. The germline V gene has CDR1 MNHNS and CDR2 SASEGT. The CDR3 spans 13 residues. J lost 3 bases, V lost 6 bases, and 3 bases had no gene match. The DNA of the CDR3 is TGTGCCAGCAGCCCACAGGGGGACTATGGCTACACCTTC. Translating gives CASSPQGDYGYTF.

The V call is TRBV3-1, the J call TRBJ2-4; TRBD2 aligns across 8 bases. The V segment lost 2 bases and the J segment 4 bases; nucleotides outside the gene matches: 7. This CDR3 contains 16 residues. Germline loops: CDR1 LGHDT, CDR2 YNNKEL (reference sequence). The CDR3 DNA is TGTGCCAGCAGCCAATGGTCGGGGGGGCCGAAAAACATTCAGTACTTC. Protein product: CASSQWSGGPKNIQYF. The full variable domain, completed using reference TRBV3-1 and TRBJ2-4, is DTAVSQTPKYLVTQMGNDKSIKCEQNLGHDTMYWYKQDSKKFLKIMFSYNNKELIINETVPNRFSPKSPDKAHLNLHINSLELGDSAVYFCASSQWSGGPKNIQYFGAGTRLSVL.

The V and J genes are TRBV25-1 and TRBJ2-7; D is perhaps TRBD2 (5 bases). The germline V and J ends were trimmed by 5 bases and 3 bases, with 8 bases remaining between them. The CDR3 sequence is 12 residues long. Germline values: CDR1 MGHDK, CDR2 SYGVNS. CDR3 loop: CASSFAGYEQYF. DNA of the CDR3: TGTGCCAGCAGTTTCGCGGGCTACGAGCAGTACTTC.

The rearrangement links TRBV3-1 to TRBJ1-2; no clear D. CDR1 and CDR2 (germline): LGHDT, YNNKEL (reference sequence). The CDR3 extends over 14 amino acids. Trimming pared 4 bases from V and 1 base from J, leaving 10 bases between. Here the CDR3 reads CASSLQQSNYGYTF. CDR3 nucleotides: TGTGCCAGCAGCCTCCAGCAGAGTAACTATGGCTACACCTTC.

The chain joins TRBV10-2 to TRBJ2-1, with D tentatively TRBD1 (6 bases). The CDR3 totals 15 residues. CDR1 WSHSY and CDR2 SAAADI come from the germline V gene. V lost 6 bases to trimming and J lost 5 bases, with 17 bases between them. CDR3 nucleotide sequence: TGCGCCAGCAGCCCGACCAGACAGGCGGACAATGAGCAGTTCTTC. It specifies CASSPTRQADNEQFF.

This clonotype was observed a handful of times. V gene TRBV12-3 or TRBV12-4 combines with J gene TRBJ1-5, with D possibly TRBD1 on 5 matching bases. The CDR3 contains 14 residues. The ends were cut back, 3 bases at V and 7 bases at J, with 13 bases in the middle. The CDR3 DNA is TGTGCCAGCAGTTTCGGTCAGGGTTCGCAGCCCCAGCATTTT. This codes for CASSFGQGSQPQHF.

Ten or more counts support this clonotype. The V call is TRBV4-3, the J call TRBJ2-7; 7 nucleotides align to TRBD2. The CDR3 totals 13 residues. V gave up 2 bases and J gave up 3 bases; unmatched junction bases: 1. CDR1 is LGHNA, CDR2 YSLEER, per germline. The CDR3 protein is CASSQQRGYEQYF. The CDR3 DNA sequence: TGCGCCAGCAGCCAACAGCGGGGCTACGAGCAGTACTTC.

This chain uses TRBV10-3 with TRBJ1-2, with D unclear. Per the germline V gene, CDR1 is ENHRY and CDR2 is SYGVKD. V was pared by 2 bases and J by 0 bases, with 7 bases between. This CDR3 is built from 14 residues. CDR3 DNA sequence: TGTGCCATCAGTGAGATGGCGCCTAACTATGGCTACACCTTC. Amino acid sequence: CAISEMAPNYGYTF.

There are many counts of this clonotype. The genes are TRBV30 and TRBJ2-5; TRBD1 agrees at 12 bases. The CDR3 extends over 15 amino acids. Germline V CDR1 and CDR2: GTSNPN, SVGIG (reference sequence). V lost 3 bases and J lost 5; bases outside the gene matches: 7. The CDR3 bases are TGTGCCTGGAGAGTAGGGACAGGGGGCGTCGAGACCCAGTACTTC. As protein: CAWRVGTGGVETQYF.

In this sample, this clonotype turned up a few times. J is TRBJ2-1 and V is TRBV20-1, with 10 bases that match TRBD1. The CDR3 is 16 amino acids. Germline V gene data show CDR1 as DFQATT and CDR2 as SNEGSKA (reference sequence). Trimming cost V 0 bases and J 5 bases; bases outside gene matches: 7. The chain's CDR3 is CSARDLSGTGDNEQFF. For the CDR3, the DNA is TGCAGTGCTAGAGATCTTTCCGGGACAGGGGACAATGAGCAGTTCTTC.